The clone carrying this TCR beta chain was seen more than once but under ten times. Its antigen is still unknown. Addition of a universal primer site occurred through template switching, and cDNA carried unique molecular identifiers. A single record per CDR3 protein comes from TCRdb applying MiXCR to the 5' RACE reads. The sample yields a few hundred thousand distinct CDR3 sequences, around a tenth seen once. These data come from a study of identical twins. General study findings and limits: Some out-of-frame alpha sequences were shared by twins, and these showed excess low generation probability. Zero-insertion analyses might be partly confounded by invariant T cells like MAIT and iNKT.

Germline-derived CDR1 and CDR2 are ENHRY and SYGVKD. The V gene end was trimmed by 0 bases and the J gene end by 4 bases; junction bases not matched to a gene: 10. CDR3 length equals 18 residues. These data were also filed under a second study, of yellow fever vaccine responses in identical twins.

Source material: PBMCs. The origin of this receptor is a woman between 18 and 29 years old in good health. The rearrangement joins TRBV10-3 to TRBJ2-3; 10 bases align to TRBD2. In nucleotides, the CDR3 is TGTGCCATCAGTGAGTCAAGCGGGGGGGCCAGTTTGGCAGATACGCAGTATTTT. Translation: CAISESSGGASLADTQYF.